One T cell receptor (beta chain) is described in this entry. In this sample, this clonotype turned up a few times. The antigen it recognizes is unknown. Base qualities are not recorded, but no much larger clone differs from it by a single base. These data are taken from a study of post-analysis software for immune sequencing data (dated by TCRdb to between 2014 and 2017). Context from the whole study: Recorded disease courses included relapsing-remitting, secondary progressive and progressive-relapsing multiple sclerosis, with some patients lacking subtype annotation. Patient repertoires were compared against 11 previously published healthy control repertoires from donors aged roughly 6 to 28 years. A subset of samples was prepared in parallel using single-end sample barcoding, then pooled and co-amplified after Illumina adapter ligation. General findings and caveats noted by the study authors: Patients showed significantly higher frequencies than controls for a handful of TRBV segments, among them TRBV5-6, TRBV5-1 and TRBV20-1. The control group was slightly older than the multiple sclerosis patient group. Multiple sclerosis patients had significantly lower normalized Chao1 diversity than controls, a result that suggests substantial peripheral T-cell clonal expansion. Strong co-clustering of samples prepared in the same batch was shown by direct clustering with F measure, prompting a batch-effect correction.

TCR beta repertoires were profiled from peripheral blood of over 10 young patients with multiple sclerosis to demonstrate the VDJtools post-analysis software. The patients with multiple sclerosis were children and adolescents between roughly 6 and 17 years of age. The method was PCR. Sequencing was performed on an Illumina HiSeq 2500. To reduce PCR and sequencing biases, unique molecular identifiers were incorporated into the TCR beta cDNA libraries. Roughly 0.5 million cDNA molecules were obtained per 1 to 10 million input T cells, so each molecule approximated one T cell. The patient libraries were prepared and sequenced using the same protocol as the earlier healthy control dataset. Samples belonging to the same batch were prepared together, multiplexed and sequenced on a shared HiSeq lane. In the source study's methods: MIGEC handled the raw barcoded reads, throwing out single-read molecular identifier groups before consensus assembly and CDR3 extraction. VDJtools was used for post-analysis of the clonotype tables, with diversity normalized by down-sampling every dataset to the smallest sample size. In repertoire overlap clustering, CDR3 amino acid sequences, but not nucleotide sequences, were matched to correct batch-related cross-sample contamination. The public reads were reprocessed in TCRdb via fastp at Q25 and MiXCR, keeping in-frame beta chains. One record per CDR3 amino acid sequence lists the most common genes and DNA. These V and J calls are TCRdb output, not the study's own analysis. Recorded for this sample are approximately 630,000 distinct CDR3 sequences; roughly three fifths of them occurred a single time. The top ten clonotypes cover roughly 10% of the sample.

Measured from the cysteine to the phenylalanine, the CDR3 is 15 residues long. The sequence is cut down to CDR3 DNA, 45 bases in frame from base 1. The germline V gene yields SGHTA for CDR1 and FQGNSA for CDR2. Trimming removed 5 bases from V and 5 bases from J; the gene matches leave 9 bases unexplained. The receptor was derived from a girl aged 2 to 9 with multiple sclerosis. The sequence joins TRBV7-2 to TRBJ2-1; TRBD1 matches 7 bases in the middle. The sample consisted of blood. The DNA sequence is TGTGCCAGCAGCGCCCGGGACAGCTGGAACAATGAGCAGTTCTTC. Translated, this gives CASSARDSWNNEQFF.